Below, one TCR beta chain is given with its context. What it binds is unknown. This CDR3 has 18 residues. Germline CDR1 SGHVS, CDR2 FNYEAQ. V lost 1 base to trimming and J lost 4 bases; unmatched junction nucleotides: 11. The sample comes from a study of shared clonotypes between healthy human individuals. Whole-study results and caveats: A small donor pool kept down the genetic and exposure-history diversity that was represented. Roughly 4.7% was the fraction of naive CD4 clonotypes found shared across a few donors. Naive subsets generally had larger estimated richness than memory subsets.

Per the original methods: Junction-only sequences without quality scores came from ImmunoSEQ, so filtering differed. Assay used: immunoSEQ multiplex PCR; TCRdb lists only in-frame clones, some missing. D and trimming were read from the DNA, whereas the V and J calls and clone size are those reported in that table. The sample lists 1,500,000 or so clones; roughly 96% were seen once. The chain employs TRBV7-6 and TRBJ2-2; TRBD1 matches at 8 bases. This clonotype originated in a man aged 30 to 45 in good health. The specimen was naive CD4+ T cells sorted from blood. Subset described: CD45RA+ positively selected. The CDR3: CASSLVSGQGASTGELFF. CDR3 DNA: TGTGCCAGCAGCTTAGTATCCGGTCAGGGGGCGAGCACCGGGGAGCTGTTTTTT.